The clone carrying this T cell receptor (beta chain) was seen a handful of times. TCRbeta library preparation incorporated unique molecular identifiers. TCRdb recomputed calls from the PCR reads with MiXCR, one row per CDR3 protein. The top ten hold around 5.8% of the sample, which has about 460,000 distinct CDR3 sequences, around an eighth seen once. The sample comes from a study of T-cell reconstitution after alpha-beta-depleted transplantation in children. The CDR3 spans 13 residues. Germline loops: CDR1 SGDLS, CDR2 YYNGEE. V lost 5 bases to trimming and J lost 3 bases, with 9 bases between them. This TCR came from a human donor who donated a stem cell graft to a child with combined immunodeficiency. The chain carries TRBV9 and TRBJ2-1, with D unclear. Material: PBMCs from the stem cell graft donor, obtained from the stem cell graft. CDR3 loop: CASRSSDYNEQFF. The DNA for the CDR3 is TGTGCCAGCAGATCTTCAGACTACAATGAGCAGTTCTTC.